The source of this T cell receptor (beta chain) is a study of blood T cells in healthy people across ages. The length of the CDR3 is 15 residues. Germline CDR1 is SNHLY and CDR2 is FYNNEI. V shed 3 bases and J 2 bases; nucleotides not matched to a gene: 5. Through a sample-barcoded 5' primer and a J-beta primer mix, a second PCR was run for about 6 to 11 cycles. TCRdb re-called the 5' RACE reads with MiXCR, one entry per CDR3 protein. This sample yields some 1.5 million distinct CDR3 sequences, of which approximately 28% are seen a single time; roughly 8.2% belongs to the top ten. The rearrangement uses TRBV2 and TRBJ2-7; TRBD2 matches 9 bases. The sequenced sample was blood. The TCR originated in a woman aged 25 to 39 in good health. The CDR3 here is CASSDLAGTTYEQYF. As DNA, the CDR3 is TGTGCCAGCAGTGATCTAGCGGGGACAACCTACGAGCAGTACTTC.